The rows below give T cell receptor beta chains drawn from one sample of a study of blood T cell repertoires in COVID-19. Clones were read by immunoSEQ multiplex PCR, and TCRdb kept only the in-frame ones, dropping some. This table holds approximately 94,000 clones, 80% to 90% found once. Sequencing input: peripheral blood. The receptors come from a woman aged 70-85 years with acute or convalescent COVID-19. The CDR3 runs from the conserved cysteine through the conserved F or W. D genes are given only for firm matches. Only some rows state a clone size, as once, few, many or a class for expanded clones.

V	J	size	D	CDR3	DNA
TRBV7-9	TRBJ1-3	-	TRBD1	CASSSTGMTGNTIYF	TGTGCCAGCAGCTCGACAGGGATGACTGGAAACACCATATATTTT
TRBV6-1	TRBJ2-3	-	TRBD2	CASSEALVRGTDTQYF	TGTGCCAGCAGTGAAGCCCTGGTGCGGGGGACAGATACGCAGTATTTT
TRBV27	TRBJ2-3	-	TRBD2	CASSLLPPYPGTSGNTDTQYF	TGTGCCAGCAGTTTATTACCCCCTTACCCGGGGACTAGCGGAAACACAGATACGCAGTATTTT
TRBV5-6	TRBJ2-1	-	TRBD2	CASSLERSGGTYNEQFF	TGTGCCAGCAGCTTGGAAAGAAGCGGGGGGACCTACAATGAGCAGTTCTTC
TRBV12-3/TRBV12-4	TRBJ2-5	-	-	CASSFFRETQYF	TGTGCCAGCAGTTTTTTCCGAGAGACCCAGTACTTC
TRBV2	TRBJ2-4	-	-	CASTPGDNIQYF	TGTGCCAGCACCCCAGGGGACAACATTCAGTACTTC
TRBV7-9	TRBJ2-3	-	-	CASSSRVGDLAQDTQYF	TGTGCCAGCAGCTCCCGTGTCGGGGATTTAGCACAGGATACGCAGTATTTT
TRBV7-9	TRBJ1-2	-	-	CASSTRTERHGYTF	TGTGCCAGCAGCACCAGGACAGAAAGGCATGGCTACACCTTC
TRBV19	TRBJ2-1	few	TRBD1	CASSTLLGQGNSYNEQFF	TGTGCCAGTAGTACATTACTCGGACAGGGAAACTCCTACAATGAGCAGTTCTTC
TRBV19	TRBJ2-7	-	TRBD2	CASSISGGDSYEQYF	TGTGCCAGTAGTATTAGCGGGGGGGACTCCTACGAGCAGTACTTC
TRBV29-1	TRBJ2-7	-	-	CSAERGSEQYF	TGCAGCGCCGAGAGAGGGAGCGAGCAGTACTTC
TRBV9	TRBJ2-2	-	TRBD1	CASSPQTGATGELFF	TGTGCCAGCAGCCCACAGACAGGGGCCACCGGGGAGCTGTTTTTT
TRBV5-1	TRBJ1-5	-	-	CASSLVAGKDQPQHF	TGCGCCAGCAGCTTGGTAGCGGGGAAAGATCAGCCCCAGCATTTT
TRBV7-9	TRBJ1-3	-	TRBD1	CASSPGQGATNTIYF	TGTGCCAGCAGCCCGGGACAGGGGGCTACAAACACCATATATTTT
TRBV5-1	TRBJ2-7	-	TRBD1	CASSLEVTGFYEQYF	TGCGCCAGCAGCTTGGAGGTGACAGGGTTCTACGAGCAGTACTTC
TRBV6-5	TRBJ2-3	-	-	CASSYSASTDTQYF	TGTGCCAGCAGTTACTCAGCTAGCACAGATACGCAGTATTTT
TRBV19	TRBJ2-5	-	TRBD1	CATRGPNQETQYF	TGTGCGACCAGGGGGCCTAATCAAGAGACCCAGTACTTC
TRBV7-6	TRBJ2-2	-	TRBD2	CASSFGGANTGELFF	TGTGCCAGCAGCTTCGGGGGGGCGAACACCGGGGAGCTGTTTTTT
TRBV6-1	TRBJ1-2	-	-	CASSDWGPAYGYTF	TGTGCCAGCAGTGATTGGGGGCCTGCCTATGGCTACACCTTC
TRBV5-4	TRBJ2-5	once	TRBD2	CASSLVTSGARETQYF	TGTGCCAGCAGCTTGGTTACTAGCGGGGCTAGGGAGACCCAGTACTTC
TRBV5-6	TRBJ2-7	-	-	CASSFRDTGGYEQYF	TGTGCCAGCAGCTTTCGGGACACGGGGGGATACGAGCAGTACTTC
TRBV12-3/TRBV12-4	TRBJ1-1	few	-	CASLQGSYTEAFF	TGTGCCAGCCTCCAGGGGTCGTACACTGAAGCTTTCTTT
TRBV10-1	TRBJ2-7	-	-	CASSDQDVGDEQYF	TGCGCCAGCAGTGACCAGGACGTCGGGGACGAGCAGTACTTC
TRBV10-1	TRBJ2-7	-	-	CASSAGHEQYF	TGCGCCAGCAGTGCAGGGCACGAGCAGTACTTC
TRBV6-2/TRBV6-3	TRBJ2-1	once	-	CASSYSPRGDEQFF	TGTGCCAGCAGTTACTCCCCCAGGGGTGATGAGCAGTTCTTC
TRBV27	TRBJ1-1	-	-	CASSQTLNTEAFF	TGTGCCAGCAGTCAGACACTGAACACTGAAGCTTTCTTT
TRBV19	TRBJ2-1	-	-	CASSKMGGNEQFF	TGTGCCAGTAGTAAAATGGGGGGAAATGAGCAGTTCTTC
TRBV4-1	TRBJ2-2	-	-	CASSQEGVLGTGELFF	TGCGCCAGCAGCCAAGAAGGGGTGCTAGGCACCGGGGAGCTGTTTTTT
TRBV2	TRBJ2-3	-	TRBD2	CASRMTSGGPEAQYF	TGTGCCAGCAGAATGACTAGCGGGGGGCCCGAAGCGCAGTATTTT
TRBV6-4	TRBJ1-1	-	-	CASSPGHGFTEAFF	TGTGCCAGCAGCCCGGGACACGGTTTCACTGAAGCTTTCTTT
TRBV5-1	TRBJ2-1	-	TRBD1	CASSLAGTGDNEQFF	TGCGCCAGCAGCTTAGCCGGGACAGGGGACAATGAGCAGTTCTTC
TRBV2	TRBJ2-7	once	-	CASSESSPHEQYF	TGTGCCAGCAGTGAATCGAGTCCCCACGAGCAGTACTTC
TRBV19	TRBJ2-1	-	-	CASMTNPNNEQFF	TGTGCCAGTATGACTAACCCGAACAATGAGCAGTTCTTC
TRBV6-1	TRBJ1-1	-	-	CASSETPTGEAFF	TGTGCCAGCAGTGAAACCCCGACGGGTGAAGCTTTCTTT
TRBV14	TRBJ1-1	-	-	CASSSYLGQMNTEAFF	TGTGCCAGCAGCTCATATCTTGGACAGATGAACACTGAAGCTTTCTTT
TRBV19	TRBJ1-1	-	-	CASSPAGGDTEAFF	TGTGCCAGTAGTCCCGCCGGGGGAGACACTGAAGCTTTCTTT
TRBV27	TRBJ1-1	-	-	CASSRSFGGGRTEAFF	TGTGCCAGCAGCCGATCTTTTGGGGGCGGAAGGACTGAAGCTTTCTTT
TRBV6-5	TRBJ1-1	-	-	CASRAGFTEAFF	TGTGCCAGCAGAGCGGGATTCACTGAAGCTTTCTTT
TRBV3-1/TRBV3-2	TRBJ2-2	-	TRBD2	CASSRRTSGGTGELFF	TGTGCCAGCAGCCGTCGGACTAGCGGAGGAACCGGGGAGCTGTTTTTT
TRBV11-2	TRBJ2-7	once	TRBD1	CASSLVTWDRGGDEQYF	TGTGCCAGCAGCTTAGTTACTTGGGACAGGGGTGGCGACGAGCAGTACTTC
TRBV4-2	TRBJ2-5	-	TRBD1	CASSPTKGRAARGQETQYF	TGTGCCAGCAGCCCGACAAAGGGGAGAGCGGCCAGGGGGCAAGAGACCCAGTACTTC